This T cell receptor beta chain derives from a study of T cell repertoires in ileal Crohn's disease. Time point reported: neoterminal ileum biopsy at postoperative endoscopy, about 6 months after surgery. From germline, CDR1 is SGDLS and CDR2 YYNGEE. Trimming took off 6 bases at V and 8 bases at J, with 14 bases between the two ends. The CDR3 is 13 amino acids. Clones were sequenced by immunoSEQ multiplex PCR, and TCRdb holds only the in-frame ones, with some missing. This table has 600 to 750 clones, 75% to 85% appearing once. The chain is built from TRBV9 and TRBJ2-2; D call uncertain. The clonotype was recovered from an adult with Crohn's disease. The specimen was ileal tissue. In nucleotides, the CDR3 is TGTGCCAGCAAGGCCTTCACGAAGGGGGAGCTGTTTTTT. It is translated as CASKAFTKGELFF. Filled out from reference TRBV9 and TRBJ2-2, the complete variable domain reads DSGVTQTPKHLITATGQRVTLRCSPRSGDLSVYWYQQSLDQGLQFLIQYYNGEERAKGNILERFSAQQFPDLHSELNLSSLELGDSALYFCASKAFTKGELFFGEGSRLTVL.